The 27 T cell receptor beta chains listed next were all sequenced from one sample in a study of cytomegalovirus exposure and HLA in healthy donors. Primers: 60 Vbeta forward and 13 Jbeta reverse. The assay was immunoSEQ multiplex PCR, and TCRdb's table has in-frame clones only and misses some. The top ten clones hold 6.3% of a sample with 160,000 or so clones, approximately 80% of them seen once. Sequenced material: PBMCs. Every receptor here comes from a male donor in good health and CMV-seropositive.

This clone has just one count. J is TRBJ2-5 and V is TRBV7-8; D gene ambiguous. V lost 2 bases and J lost 3, with 7 bases in between. Germline V gene lookup returns CDR1 SGHVS and CDR2 FQNEAQ. The CDR3 has 13 residues. CDR3 loop: CASSLPAEETQYF. CDR3 DNA: TGTGCCAGCAGCTTACCCGCGGAAGAGACCCAGTACTTC.

The chain recombines TRBV19 with TRBJ2-7; 13 bases agree with TRBD2. V was clipped by 5 bases and J by 4 bases; unmatched bases: 5. The length of the CDR3 is 15 residues. Germline CDR1 LNHDA, CDR2 SQIVND (reference sequence). The CDR3 DNA is TGTGCCAGTAGTGCCCGGACTAGCGGGAGATACGAGCAGTACTTC. This sequence encodes CASSARTSGRYEQYF.

The V and J genes are TRBV27 and TRBJ2-5, with a possible D match to TRBD1 (7 bases). The CDR3 is 14 amino acids. V was cut by 8 bases and J by 2 bases, with 15 bases left in between. Germline V lookup: CDR1 MNHEY, CDR2 SMNVEV (reference sequence). The CDR3 loop reads CASREPGQQETQYF. Here the CDR3 DNA reads TGTGCCAGCCGGGAGCCGGGACAGCAAGAGACCCAGTACTTC.

This chain uses TRBV5-5 with TRBJ1-4; no clear D gene. The germline gives CDR1 SGHKS, CDR2 YYEKEE (reference sequence). V shed 5 bases and J shed 8 bases, with 13 bases lying between them. The CDR3 totals 13 residues. The CDR3 bases are TGTGCCAGCAGGTGGTCTCGGGAGGAAAAACTGTTTTTT. Protein product: CASRWSREEKLFF.

This rearrangement joins TRBV27 to TRBJ2-7; D not resolved. The CDR3 runs to 16 residues. With 6 bases removed from V and 0 bases from J, the gap between germline ends came to 18 bases. In germline, CDR1 is MNHEY, CDR2 SMNVEV (reference sequence). The CDR3: CASSSAQVKPSYEQYF. The CDR3 nucleotides are TGTGCCAGCAGCTCCGCGCAGGTTAAACCCTCCTACGAGCAGTACTTC.

This clone was seen a few times. CDR3 protein: CASSLVGDSNQPQHF. CDR3 in DNA: TGCGCCAGCAGCTTGGTAGGGGATAGCAATCAGCCCCAGCATTTT. The V gene is TRBV5-1, the J gene TRBJ1-5; D is perhaps TRBD1 (5 bases). CDR3 length: 15 amino acids. CDR1 and CDR2 from the germline V gene are SGHRS and YFSETQ. Trimming took 0 bases from V and 0 from J, leaving 7 bases between them. Drawing the rest from reference TRBV5-1 and TRBJ1-5, the complete variable domain is KAGVTQTPRYLIKTRGQQVTLSCSPISGHRSVSWYQQTPGQGLQFLFEYFSETQRNKGNFPGRFSGRQFSNSRSEMNVSTLELGDSALYLCASSLVGDSNQPQHFGDGTRLSIL.

V usage is TRBV7-8 and J usage is TRBJ2-7, with 8 positions matching TRBD2. CDR1 and CDR2 from the germline V gene are SGHVS and FQNEAQ. Trimming took 4 bases from V and 0 from J; bases not matched to a gene: 17. The CDR3 spans 19 residues. In DNA form, the CDR3 reads TGTGCCAGCAGCTCCCGTAAGTGGCTAGCGGGTGGGAGCTCCTACGAGCAGTACTTC. It is translated as CASSSRKWLAGGSSYEQYF.

V and J are TRBV7-2 and TRBJ2-1; TRBD2 aligns across 10 bases. The length of the CDR3 is 17 residues. CDR1 is SGHTA, CDR2 FQGNSA, per germline. The J segment lost 0 bases and the V segment lost 4 bases, leaving 6 bases of the junction unmatched. The CDR3 DNA follows: TGTGCCAGCAGCTCTCGACTAGCGGGTCTCTCCTACAATGAGCAGTTCTTC. This codes for CASSSRLAGLSYNEQFF.

The chain couples TRBV13 to TRBJ2-5; the match to TRBD1 covers 8 bases. Germline V gene lookup returns CDR1 PRHDT and CDR2 FYEKMQ (reference sequence). After removal of 5 bases from V and 5 bases from J, the junction contained 13 bases not matched to a gene. The CDR3 has 16 amino acids. The CDR3 DNA sequence: TGTGCCAGCAGCCCCCCGGACAGGGAGGTTGACGAGACCCAGTACTTC. It specifies CASSPPDREVDETQYF.

CDR3 amino acids: CASSLGTGEETQYF. The CDR3 coding sequence is TGTGCCAGCAGCCTTGGGACAGGGGAGGAGACCCAGTACTTC. The chain has TRBV7-9 and TRBJ2-5; 10 bases are shared with TRBD1. The length of the CDR3 is 14 residues. The germline V gene has CDR1 SEHNR and CDR2 FQNEAQ (reference sequence). Trimming at V came to 5 bases and at J to 5 bases, leaving 5 bases not matched to a gene.

The gene calls are TRBV5-4 and TRBJ2-1; no firm D call. V lost 4 bases to trimming and J lost 10 bases, with 12 bases between them. Per the germline V gene, CDR1 is SGHNT and CDR2 is YYREEE (reference sequence). The CDR3 sequence is 12 residues long. CDR3 loop: CASSPGGSEQFF. CDR3 in DNA: TGTGCCAGCAGCCCGGGTGGTTCGGAGCAGTTCTTC.

This chain joins TRBV28 and TRBJ1-2; D perhaps matches TRBD1 (6 bases). The length of the CDR3 is 15 residues. CDR1 is MDHEN, CDR2 SYDVKM, per germline. Trimming removed 4 bases at V and 2 bases at J, with 14 bases between. The CDR3 DNA reads as TGTGCCAGCAGTTCGCGACCACAGGGCAACTATGGCTACACCTTC. Protein product: CASSSRPQGNYGYTF.

This clone was observed a few times. This chain joins TRBV7-8 and TRBJ2-7, with 9 bases lining up with TRBD1. V was clipped by 1 base and J by 1 base; unmatched bases: 2. This CDR3 has 15 residues. Per germline, CDR1 SGHVS and CDR2 FQNEAQ. CDR3 loop: CASSLGGTGSYEQYF. As DNA, the CDR3 is TGTGCCAGCAGCTTAGGAGGGACAGGGTCCTACGAGCAGTACTTC.

V and J are TRBV6-5 and TRBJ1-2; D call uncertain. Germline values: CDR1 MNHEY, CDR2 SVGAGI. The length of the CDR3 is 14 residues. The ends were cut back, 0 bases at V and 3 bases at J, with 8 bases in the middle. The CDR3 DNA reads as TGTGCCAGCAGTTACTCGTGGGGAGACTATGGCTACACCTTC. As protein: CASSYSWGDYGYTF.

This chain links TRBV7-8 with TRBJ1-1; D unclear. CDR3 length: 14 amino acids. V gave up 0 bases and J gave up 2 bases, with 7 bases separating them. The germline V gene has CDR1 SGHVS and CDR2 FQNEAQ. The chain's CDR3 is CASSLAGENTEAFF. The CDR3 bases are TGTGCCAGCAGCTTAGCCGGGGAAAACACTGAAGCTTTCTTT.

The chain joins TRBV7-2 to TRBJ2-2; TRBD1 might be the D (5 bases). V lost 4 bases to trimming and J lost 7 bases, with 10 bases between them. The CDR3 is 13 amino acids. The germline gives CDR1 SGHTA, CDR2 FQGNSA. This chain's CDR3 is CASSSAGYGELFF. For the CDR3, the DNA is TGTGCCAGCAGCTCCGCAGGGTACGGGGAGCTGTTTTTT. Drawing the rest from reference TRBV7-2 and TRBJ2-2, the complete variable domain is GAGVSQSPSNKVTEKGKDVELRCDPISGHTALYWYRQSLGQGLEFLIYFQGNSAPDKSGLPSDRFSAERTGGSVSTLTIQRTQQEDSAVYLCASSSAGYGELFFGEGSRLTVL.

The J gene is TRBJ2-1, the V gene TRBV30, with a weak D call TRBD2 (6 bases). Germline-derived CDR1 and CDR2 are GTSNPN and SVGIG (reference sequence). Trimming shortened V by 1 base and J by 0 bases, and 10 bases separated the two germline ends. This CDR3 spans 15 amino acids. CDR3 protein: CAWSGDFSSYNEQFF. CDR3 in DNA: TGTGCCTGGAGTGGGGACTTTAGCTCCTACAATGAGCAGTTCTTC.

V is TRBV7-2 and J is TRBJ1-5; 8 bases line up with TRBD1. CDR1 is SGHTA and CDR2 is FQGNSA in the germline V gene. The CDR3 loop spans 13 amino acids. V shed 5 bases, J shed 9 bases, and the junction held 6 bases outside the gene matches. In DNA form, the CDR3 reads TGTGCCAGCAGCCGTGGACAGGGCCGGCCCCAGCATTTT. Translated, it gives CASSRGQGRPQHF.

The chain uses TRBV7-8 and TRBJ2-3, with TRBD2 matching 7 bases. V lost 0 bases and J lost 4; bases outside the gene matches: 10. The CDR3 extends over 17 amino acids. Germline loops: CDR1 SGHVS, CDR2 FQNEAQ. In DNA form, the CDR3 reads TGTGCCAGCAGCTTAGCGGTACTAGCGTCGCTTGCAGATACGCAGTATTTT. Translated: CASSLAVLASLADTQYF.

The chain joins TRBV19 to TRBJ2-4, with TRBD2 as a possible D gene (5 bases). The ends were cut back, 7 bases at V and 8 bases at J, with 18 bases in the middle. Germline values: CDR1 LNHDA, CDR2 SQIVND (reference sequence). The CDR3 loop spans 14 amino acids. The CDR3 DNA follows: TGTGCCAGTAAAGCAGGAGGAGGTTCGGACATTCAGTACTTC. Its translation is CASKAGGGSDIQYF. Using reference TRBV19 and TRBJ2-4 for the parts outside the CDR3, the full variable domain is DGGITQSPKYLFRKEGQNVTLSCEQNLNHDAMYWYRQDPGQGLRLIYYSQIVNDFQKGDIAEGYSVSREKKESFPLTVTSAQKNPTAFYLCASKAGGGSDIQYFGAGTRLSVL.

To note about this clone: One junction end disagrees with the germline gene, perhaps due to a read error. The gene calls are TRBV28 and TRBJ2-4, with D possibly being TRBD1 (7 bases). The CDR3 is 12 amino acids. In germline, CDR1 is MDHEN, CDR2 SYDVKM. The chain's CDR3 is CASSAGGGAGGF. The CDR3 coding sequence is TGTGCCAGCAGTGCAGGAGGGGGCGCGGGTGGCTTC.

As for this clone: The junction differs from germline at one of its ends, possibly a read error. The rearrangement joins TRBV5-6 to TRBJ1-5; D is unclear. Germline V gene lookup returns CDR1 SGHDT and CDR2 YYEEEE. CDR3 length: 17 amino acids. The CDR3 nucleotides read TGTGCCAGCAGCTTGGGCGATCTGCGGTCGAGCAGTCAGCCCCAGCATTTT. Translated, it gives CASSLGDLRSSSQPQHF.

The J gene is TRBJ1-2, the V gene TRBV27, with TRBD1 matching 8 bases. The CDR3 contains 13 residues. The ends lost 5 bases at V and 3 bases at J; junction bases unmatched: 2. From germline, CDR1 is MNHEY and CDR2 SMNVEV (reference sequence). CDR3 DNA: TGTGCCAGCAGTCCGACAGGGGACTATGGCTACACCTTC. Encoded protein: CASSPTGDYGYTF.

V and J are TRBV7-2 and TRBJ2-7; 15 nucleotides agree with TRBD2. Germline V lookup: CDR1 SGHTA, CDR2 FQGNSA. The CDR3 runs 16 residues. V shed 3 bases, J shed 6 bases, and the junction held 6 bases outside the gene matches. CDR3 loop: CASSLPGTSGRSEQYF. CDR3 coding DNA: TGTGCCAGCAGCTTGCCCGGGACTAGCGGGAGGAGCGAGCAGTACTTC.

The gene calls are TRBV6-5 and TRBJ1-1; no clear D gene. The CDR3 sequence is 15 residues long. Trimming shortened V by 0 bases and J by 0 bases, and 8 bases separated the two germline ends. Germline CDR1 reads MNHEY; CDR2 reads SVGAGI. The CDR3 loop reads CASSYSGSVNTEAFF. Here the CDR3 DNA reads TGTGCCAGCAGTTACTCGGGCTCGGTGAACACTGAAGCTTTCTTT.

The rearrangement links TRBV18 to TRBJ2-7; 13 positions match TRBD2. The CDR3 is 14 residues long. Germline loops: CDR1 KGHSH, CDR2 LQKENI. The junction had 5 bases not matched to a gene; V was cut back by 5 bases and J by 7 bases. The CDR3 DNA follows: TGTGCCAGCTCAGAACTAGCGGGAGGGCGAGAGCAGTACTTC. Translation: CASSELAGGREQYF.

This sequence joins TRBV9 and TRBJ2-2; D gene ambiguous. The germline V gene has CDR1 SGDLS and CDR2 YYNGEE. CDR3 length: 19 amino acids. Deletions cut 0 bases from V and 7 bases from J, with 25 bases between. The CDR3 DNA follows: TGTGCCAGCAGCGTAGTCCCCCTACCTCGTGGGCGCGAAGTCGGGGAGCTGTTTTTT. Encoded protein: CASSVVPLPRGREVGELFF.